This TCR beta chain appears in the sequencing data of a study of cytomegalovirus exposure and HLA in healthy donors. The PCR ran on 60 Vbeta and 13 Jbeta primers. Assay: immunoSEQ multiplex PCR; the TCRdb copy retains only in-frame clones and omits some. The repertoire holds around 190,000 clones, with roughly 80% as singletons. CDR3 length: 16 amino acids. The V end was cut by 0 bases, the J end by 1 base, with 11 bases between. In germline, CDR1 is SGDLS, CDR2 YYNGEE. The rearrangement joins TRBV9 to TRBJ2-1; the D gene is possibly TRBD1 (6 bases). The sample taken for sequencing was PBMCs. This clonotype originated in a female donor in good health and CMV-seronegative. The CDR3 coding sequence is TGTGCCAGCAGCGTAGAAGGGGGAAGGTCCTACAATGAGCAGTTCTTC. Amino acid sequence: CASSVEGGRSYNEQFF.